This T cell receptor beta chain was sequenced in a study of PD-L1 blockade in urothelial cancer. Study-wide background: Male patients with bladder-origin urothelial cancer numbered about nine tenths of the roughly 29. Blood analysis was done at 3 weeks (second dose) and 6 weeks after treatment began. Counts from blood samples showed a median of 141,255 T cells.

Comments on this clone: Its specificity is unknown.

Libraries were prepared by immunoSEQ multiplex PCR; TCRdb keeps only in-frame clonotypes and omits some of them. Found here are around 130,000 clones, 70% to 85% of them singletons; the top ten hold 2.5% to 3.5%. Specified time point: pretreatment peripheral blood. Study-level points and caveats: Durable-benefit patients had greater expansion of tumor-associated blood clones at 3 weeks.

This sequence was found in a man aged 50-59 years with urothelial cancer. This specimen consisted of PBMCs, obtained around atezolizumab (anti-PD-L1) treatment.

CDR3 nucleotide sequence: TGCGCCAGCAGCTCGGGACAGCAATTTGAAAAACTGTTTTTT. Translation gives CASSSGQQFEKLFF. This sequence joins TRBV5-1 and TRBJ1-4; 7 bases map to TRBD1. The CDR3 is made up of 14 amino acids. Germline trimming cut 3 bases from V and 7 bases from J; bases unmatched to any gene: 6. Germline V CDR1 and CDR2: SGHRS, YFSETQ.